A single sample is the source of the 25 T cell receptor beta chains below, sequenced in a study of technical replicates of blood from several donors (dated by TCRdb to 2016 to 2017). Libraries were constructed by the immunoSEQ multiplex PCR assay. Not all clones reach the TCRdb copy of this immuneACCESS table, which keeps in-frame sequences only. Checked studies attribute under half of the gap to unresolved V genes and leave the rest unexplained. The sample has 60,000 to 65,000 clones on record, over 90% of them singletons. 3.5% to 5.5% of the sample comes from the top ten. What was sequenced was PBMCs. These receptor sequences come from a human donor in good health. Some clones in this sample may be carry-over from other donors' samples.

The chain recombines TRBV7-2 with TRBJ2-5; TRBD2 matches 7 bases. The CDR3 extends over 14 amino acids. Losses at the gene ends were 5 bases for V and 2 bases for J; bases not matched to a gene: 5. Germline V gene data show CDR1 as SGHTA and CDR2 as FQGNSA. The CDR3 coding sequence is TGTGCCAGCAGCACAAAGCGGGGTCAAGAGACCCAGTACTTC. It specifies CASSTKRGQETQYF.

The chain joins TRBV7-9 to TRBJ2-7; 10 nucleotides agree with TRBD2. Germline trimming cut 7 bases from V and 3 bases from J; bases unmatched to any gene: 3. The germline CDR1 and CDR2 sequences are SEHNR and FQNEAQ (reference sequence). This CDR3 is built from 13 residues. The CDR3 is CASMASGGYEQYF. The CDR3 DNA reads as TGTGCCAGCATGGCTAGCGGGGGCTACGAGCAGTACTTC.

The CDR3 DNA sequence: TGCGCCAGCAGCCGGGACAGGGGGACCTGGGGCTACACCTTC. It codes for CASSRDRGTWGYTF. V gene TRBV5-1 combines with J gene TRBJ1-2; 11 positions agree with TRBD1. Looked up from germline, CDR1 is SGHRS and CDR2 is YFSETQ. V shed 4 bases, J shed 8 bases, and the junction held 7 bases outside the gene matches. The CDR3 is 14 amino acids.

The rearrangement links TRBV7-3 to TRBJ2-1, with 10 bases matching TRBD2. Germline loops: CDR1 SGHTA, CDR2 FQGTGA. This CDR3 is built from 14 residues. Trimming cost V 5 bases and J 6 bases; bases outside gene matches: 4. The CDR3, as DNA: TGTGCCAGCAGCACAGCGGGGGGGCCCAATGAGCAGTTCTTC. Protein product: CASSTAGGPNEQFF.

The chain employs TRBV9 and TRBJ2-1, with unresolved D. CDR3 length equals 14 residues. Trimming removed 0 bases at V and 10 bases at J, with 14 bases between. CDR1 and CDR2 from the germline V gene are SGDLS and YYNGEE. CDR3 sequence (DNA): TGTGCCAGCAGCGTAGCTGGTGGTAGCCGGGAGCAGTTCTTC. Its protein product is CASSVAGGSREQFF.

This chain connects TRBV5-1 to TRBJ2-1, with 12 bases lining up with TRBD2. The CDR3 consists of 15 residues. The germline CDR1 and CDR2 sequences are SGHRS and YFSETQ. Germline trimming cut 5 bases from V and 9 bases from J; bases unmatched to any gene: 9. Written as DNA, the CDR3 is TGCGCCAGCAGGGGGGCCCTAGCGGGGGGGAGTGAGCAGTTCTTC. It translates to CASRGALAGGSEQFF.

The chain carries TRBV29-1 and TRBJ2-7; possibly TRBD1 for D (6 bases). Germline assignment: CDR1 SQVTM and CDR2 ANQGSEA. Trimming took 2 bases from V and 0 from J, leaving 20 bases between them. This CDR3 region has 17 residues. The CDR3 region has the DNA TGCAGCGTTGAATTACCCGCGACAGGAAAAGACTCCTACGAGCAGTACTTC. It codes for CSVELPATGKDSYEQYF.

V gene TRBV4-3 combines with J gene TRBJ2-6; D unresolved. Germline V gives CDR1 LGHNA, CDR2 YSLEER. The CDR3 totals 16 residues. V was clipped by 0 bases and J by 4 bases, with 10 bases between them. Here the CDR3 reads CASSQDLATGANVLTF. The CDR3 bases are TGCGCCAGCAGCCAAGATTTGGCAACCGGGGCCAACGTCCTGACTTTC.

The chain is built from TRBV7-9 and TRBJ2-7; D may be TRBD1 (7 bases). CDR1 is SEHNR, CDR2 FQNEAQ, per germline (reference sequence). The CDR3 is made up of 17 amino acids. Trimming removed 4 bases at V and 5 bases at J, with 24 bases between. The CDR3 region has the DNA TGTGCCAGCAGCTCACAGAGACTAGACAGGGATTTACACGAGCAGTACTTC. It yields the protein CASSSQRLDRDLHEQYF.

This chain uses TRBV4-2 with TRBJ2-7; 7 positions match TRBD1. With V trimmed by 7 bases and J by 3 bases, 12 bases remained unmatched. The CDR3 sequence is 15 residues long. Germline values: CDR1 LGHNA, CDR2 YNFKEQ. The CDR3 loop reads CASTMGYSGGYEQYF. Here the CDR3 DNA reads TGTGCCAGCACCATGGGGTACTCAGGGGGCTACGAGCAGTACTTC.

The genes are TRBV11-2 and TRBJ2-7, with D tentatively TRBD2 (6 bases). Deletions cut 6 bases from V and 0 bases from J, with 21 bases between. Germline V gene lookup returns CDR1 SGHAT and CDR2 FQNNGV. This CDR3 comprises 17 residues. This chain's CDR3 is CASSKVGGLGSSYEQYF. The CDR3 DNA sequence: TGTGCCAGCAGTAAAGTCGGGGGTCTTGGGAGCTCCTACGAGCAGTACTTC.

This rearrangement joins TRBV4-1 to TRBJ2-7; 9 positions match TRBD1. Per the germline V gene, CDR1 is MGHRA and CDR2 is YSYEKL. Trimming removed 2 bases from V and 3 bases from J; junction bases left unmatched: 5. This CDR3 spans 15 amino acids. CDR3 region: CASSQTGTGLYEQYF. As DNA, the CDR3 is TGCGCCAGCAGCCAAACCGGGACAGGGCTCTACGAGCAGTACTTC.

The chain recombines TRBV19 with TRBJ1-1; D remains ambiguous. Germline V gene data show CDR1 as LNHDA and CDR2 as SQIVND (reference sequence). The CDR3 has 14 amino acids. V lost 8 bases and J lost 0, with 13 bases in between. CDR3 sequence reads: CASETPGLNTEAFF. DNA for the CDR3: TGTGCCAGTGAAACCCCCGGGTTGAACACTGAAGCTTTCTTT.

The chain combines TRBV2 with TRBJ2-2; 8 bases are a match to TRBD1. V shed 6 bases, J shed 2 bases, and the junction held 2 bases outside the gene matches. Germline CDR1 SNHLY, CDR2 FYNNEI. The CDR3 is 14 residues long. Written as DNA, the CDR3 is TGTGCCAGCAGAGGACAGGGTAACACCGGGGAGCTGTTTTTT. This encodes CASRGQGNTGELFF.

The chain couples TRBV5-1 to TRBJ2-7, with TRBD2 matching 7 bases. Germline V CDR1 and CDR2: SGHRS, YFSETQ. V was clipped by 0 bases and J by 2 bases; unmatched bases: 5. There are 15 residues in the CDR3. Here the CDR3 DNA reads TGCGCCAGCAGCTTGGGGCAGGGACTAACCTACGAGCAGTACTTC. Protein sequence: CASSLGQGLTYEQYF.

This chain joins TRBV4-3 and TRBJ2-1; 13 bases align to TRBD2. Germline CDR1 reads LGHNA; CDR2 reads YSLEER. The J segment lost 3 bases and the V segment lost 4 bases, leaving 9 bases of the junction unmatched. The CDR3 is made up of 18 amino acids. CDR3 amino acids: CASSPGTSGAMYYNEQFF. The CDR3 nucleotides are TGCGCCAGCAGCCCAGGGACTAGCGGGGCCATGTACTACAATGAGCAGTTCTTC.

The V and J genes are TRBV29-1 and TRBJ2-7; 9 nucleotides align to TRBD2. With 6 bases clipped from V and 1 base from J, the junction kept 10 bases outside the gene matches. There are 15 residues in the CDR3. Per the germline V gene, CDR1 is SQVTM and CDR2 is ANQGSEA. The CDR3 region is CSVTETSGVSYEQYF. Here the CDR3 DNA reads TGCAGCGTCACCGAGACTAGCGGCGTTTCCTACGAGCAGTACTTC.

This clone was observed once. The V gene is TRBV4-3, the J gene TRBJ1-4; perhaps TRBD1 as D (5 bases). The V gene lost 1 base and the J gene lost 0 bases, with 9 bases spanning the gap. Germline CDR1 and CDR2: LGHNA and YSLEER. This CDR3 spans 16 amino acids. The CDR3 loop is CASSQGTPPTNEKLFF. DNA for the CDR3: TGCGCCAGCAGCCAAGGGACACCTCCAACTAATGAAAAACTGTTTTTT.

The chain recombines TRBV10-3 with TRBJ1-3; no clear D gene. This CDR3 region has 14 residues. CDR1 is ENHRY, CDR2 SYGVKD, per germline. Trimming stripped 0 bases from V and 4 bases from J, with 7 bases between. The CDR3, as DNA: TGTGCCATCAGTGAGTCGGCTTACGGAAACACCATATATTTT. It codes for CAISESAYGNTIYF.

This clone was seen only once. The CDR3 DNA reads TGTGCCAGCAGCTTAGGACTAGCGGGAGGGCGGGGGGATAATGAGCAGTTCTTC. Translation: CASSLGLAGGRGDNEQFF. The gene calls are TRBV7-9 and TRBJ2-1; 14 bases line up with TRBD2. The V gene's germline CDR1 is SEHNR and CDR2 FQNEAQ (reference sequence). CDR3 length equals 18 residues. The V gene end was trimmed by 1 base and the J gene end by 7 bases; junction bases not matched to a gene: 9.

The chain joins TRBV25-1 to TRBJ2-7, with TRBD2 matching 8 bases. Per germline, CDR1 MGHDK and CDR2 SYGVNS. With V trimmed by 4 bases and J by 3 bases, 14 bases remained unmatched. The CDR3 is 17 residues long. CDR3 nucleotides: TGTGCCAGCAGTGTTGGGGGCGGGGGGCCATTATTCTACGAGCAGTACTTC. This sequence encodes CASSVGGGGPLFYEQYF.

This clone showed up just once. The chain links TRBV6-5 to TRBJ1-6; maybe TRBD1 (5 bases). Trimming took off 6 bases at V and 6 bases at J, with 12 bases between the two ends. CDR3 length: 14 amino acids. Germline CDR1 is MNHEY and CDR2 is SVGAGI. CDR3 sequence: CASRKGVGNSPLHF. The DNA of the CDR3 is TGTGCCAGCAGGAAAGGGGTGGGTAATTCACCCCTCCACTTT.

V and J are TRBV10-3 and TRBJ2-7, with D tentatively TRBD2 (5 bases). Germline V CDR1 and CDR2: ENHRY, SYGVKD. The V and J ends lost 7 bases and 4 bases respectively, with 11 bases between them. The CDR3 has 12 residues. The DNA for the CDR3 is TGTGCCATCACACGGTCGGGGTACGAGCAGTACTTC. This sequence encodes CAITRSGYEQYF.

V usage is TRBV4-3 and J usage is TRBJ2-6; TRBD1 might be the D (5 bases). In germline, CDR1 is LGHNA, CDR2 YSLEER. The CDR3 loop spans 18 amino acids. The ends were cut back, 4 bases at V and 1 base at J, with 17 bases in the middle. The CDR3 here is CASSLNTYPGSGANVLTF. The CDR3 DNA is TGCGCCAGCAGCCTAAACACGTACCCAGGGTCTGGGGCCAACGTCCTGACTTTC.

The V call is TRBV11-3, the J call TRBJ2-1, with no clear D. This CDR3 is built from 12 residues. Deletions cut 5 bases from V and 10 bases from J, with 12 bases between. CDR1 is SGHNT and CDR2 is YENEEA in the germline V gene. The CDR3 spells CASSTGEREQFF. The CDR3 bases are TGTGCCAGCAGCACCGGAGAAAGAGAGCAGTTCTTC.